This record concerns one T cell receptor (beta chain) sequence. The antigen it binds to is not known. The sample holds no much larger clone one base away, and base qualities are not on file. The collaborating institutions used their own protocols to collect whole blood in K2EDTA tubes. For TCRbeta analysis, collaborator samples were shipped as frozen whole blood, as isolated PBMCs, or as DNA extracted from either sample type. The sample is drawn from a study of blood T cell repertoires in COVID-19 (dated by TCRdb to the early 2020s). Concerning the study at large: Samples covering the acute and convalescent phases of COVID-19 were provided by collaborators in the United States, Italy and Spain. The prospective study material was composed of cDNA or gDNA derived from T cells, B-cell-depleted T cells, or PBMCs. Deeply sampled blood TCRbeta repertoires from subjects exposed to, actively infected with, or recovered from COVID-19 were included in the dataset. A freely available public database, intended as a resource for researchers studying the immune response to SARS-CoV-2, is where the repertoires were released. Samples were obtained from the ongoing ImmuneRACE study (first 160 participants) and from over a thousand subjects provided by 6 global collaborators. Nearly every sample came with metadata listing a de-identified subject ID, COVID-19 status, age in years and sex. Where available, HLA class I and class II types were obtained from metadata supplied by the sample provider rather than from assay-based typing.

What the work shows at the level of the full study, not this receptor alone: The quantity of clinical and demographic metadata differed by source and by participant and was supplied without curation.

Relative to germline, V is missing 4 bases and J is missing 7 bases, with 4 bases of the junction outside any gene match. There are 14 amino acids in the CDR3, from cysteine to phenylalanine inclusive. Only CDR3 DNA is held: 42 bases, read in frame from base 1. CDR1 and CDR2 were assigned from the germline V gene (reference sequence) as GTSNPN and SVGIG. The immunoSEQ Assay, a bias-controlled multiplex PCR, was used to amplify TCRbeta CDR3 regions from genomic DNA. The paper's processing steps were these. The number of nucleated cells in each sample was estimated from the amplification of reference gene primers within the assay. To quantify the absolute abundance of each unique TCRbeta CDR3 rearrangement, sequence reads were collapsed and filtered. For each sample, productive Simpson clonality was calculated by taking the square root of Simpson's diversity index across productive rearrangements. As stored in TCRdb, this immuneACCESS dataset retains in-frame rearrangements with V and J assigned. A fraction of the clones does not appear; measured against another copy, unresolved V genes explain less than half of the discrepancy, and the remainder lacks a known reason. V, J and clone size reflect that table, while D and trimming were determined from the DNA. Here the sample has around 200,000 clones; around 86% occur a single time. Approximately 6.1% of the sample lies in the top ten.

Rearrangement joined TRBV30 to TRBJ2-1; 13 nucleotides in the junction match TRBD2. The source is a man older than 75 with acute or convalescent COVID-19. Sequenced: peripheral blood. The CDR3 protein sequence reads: CAWTRTSGRNEQFF. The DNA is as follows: TGTGCCTGGACCAGGACTAGCGGGAGAAATGAGCAGTTCTTC.